This TCR beta chain was identified in a study of tumor-infiltrating lymphocytes in primary liver carcinoma. The template, about 510 ng total RNA, yielded TCR beta cDNA made with a constant-region primer. Nested multiplex PCR, run for three rounds with slightly modified ARM-PCR, yielded TCR beta libraries. Investigators reported that the first two PCR rounds, at 10 to 11 cycles each, used TRBV1-TRBV30 forward primers with a C-beta reverse primer. TCRdb called the multiplex PCR reads again in MiXCR, with one record for every CDR3 protein. The data show 330,000 or so distinct CDR3 sequences, almost 65% seen once. Germline CDR1 SGHAT, CDR2 FQNNGV. The CDR3 is 14 amino acids. Germline DNA was also extracted, while the blood RNA originated from unsorted whole blood. About 4.3 milliliters of peripheral blood were gathered ahead of the operation. In the case of this clonotype: The antigen remains undetermined. Mismatch with germline at one junction end may stem from a read error.

Points from the study as a whole: No comparison of CD4+ and CD8+ repertoires was made, since the samples were bulk unsorted.

Sequences were obtained from peripheral blood. V and J are TRBV11-2 and TRBJ2-2; maybe TRBD1 (6 bases). The receptor was derived from a man in his forties with primary liver carcinoma and hepatitis B virus infection. The chain's CDR3 is CASSCRGNTGELFF. The DNA for the CDR3 is TGTGCCAGTAGCTGCAGGGGCAACACCGGGGAGCTGTTTTTT.